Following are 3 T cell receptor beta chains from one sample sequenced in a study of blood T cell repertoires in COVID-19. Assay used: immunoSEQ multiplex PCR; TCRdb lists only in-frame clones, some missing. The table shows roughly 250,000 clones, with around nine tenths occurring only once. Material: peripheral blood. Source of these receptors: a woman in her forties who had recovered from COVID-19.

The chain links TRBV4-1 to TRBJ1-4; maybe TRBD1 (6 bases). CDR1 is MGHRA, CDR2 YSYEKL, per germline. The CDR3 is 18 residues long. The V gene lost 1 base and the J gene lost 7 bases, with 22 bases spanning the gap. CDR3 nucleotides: TGCGCCAGCAGCCAAGGGGGGCAGGCGAGGACAACAGGTGAAAAACTGTTTTTT. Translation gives CASSQGGQARTTGEKLFF.

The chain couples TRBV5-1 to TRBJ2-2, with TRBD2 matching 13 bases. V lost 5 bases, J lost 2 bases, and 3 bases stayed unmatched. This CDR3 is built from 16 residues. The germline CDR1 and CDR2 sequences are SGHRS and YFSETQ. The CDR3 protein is CASRGLAGTNTGELFF. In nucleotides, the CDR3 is TGCGCCAGCAGGGGACTAGCGGGAACCAACACCGGGGAGCTGTTTTTT.

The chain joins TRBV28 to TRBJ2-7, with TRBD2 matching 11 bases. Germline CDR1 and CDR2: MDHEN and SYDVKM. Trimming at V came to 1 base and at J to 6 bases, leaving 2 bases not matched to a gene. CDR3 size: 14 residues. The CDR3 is CASSLSGTSGEQYF. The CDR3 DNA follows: TGTGCCAGCAGTTTATCAGGGACTAGCGGCGAGCAGTACTTC.